The rows below give T cell receptor beta chains drawn from one sample of a study of glioma-infiltrating T cells after dendritic cell vaccination. The table came from immunoSEQ multiplex PCR; TCRdb's copy has only in-frame clones and leaves some out. The sample shows 70,000 to 100,000 clones, around 83% of them seen only once. The sequenced sample was blood, obtained after dendritic cell vaccination. These receptors originate from a human donor with glioblastoma. CDR3s include the opening cysteine and the closing phenylalanine or tryptophan. Fields, in order: J gene, V gene, CDR3 protein.

TRBJ2-7 TRBV7-7 CASSSLRAPYEQYF
TRBJ2-1 TRBV15 CATSRDGGKINEQFF
TRBJ1-2 TRBV29-1 CSVEGQGAANGYTF
TRBJ2-1 TRBV7-2 CASSPQVGTGSYNEQFF
TRBJ1-1 TRBV6-1 CASSDPRGLGGTEAFF
TRBJ2-7 TRBV7-2 CASSVPGGGSYEQYF
TRBJ2-7 TRBV6-5 CASSYTRTYGEQYF
TRBJ2-7 TRBV5-1 CASSLLGGGSYEQYF
TRBJ2-5 TRBV11-2 CASSLDGGTQYF
TRBJ2-2 TRBV7-2 CASSLVLNTGELFF
TRBJ1-1 TRBV28 CASSPPGTAMNTEAFF
TRBJ1-5 TRBV7-2 CASSPDGTGPQHF
TRBJ1-1 TRBV7-7 CASSLQEGTEAFF
TRBJ2-5 TRBV2 CASTEVWDSTETQYF
TRBJ1-1 TRBV2 CASSYWTGGAFF
TRBJ2-7 TRBV2 CASRRDHYEQYF
TRBJ1-2 TRBV6-5 CASSDTGGNYGYTF
TRBJ2-5 TRBV10-3 CAISDQQGGETQYF
TRBJ1-4 TRBV18 CASSPGLRRDEKLFF
TRBJ2-3 TRBV27 CASSLVASTDTQYF
TRBJ1-1 TRBV5-1 CASSLEAEIEAFF
TRBJ1-3 TRBV6-5 CASSDTRGGNTIYF
TRBJ2-7 TRBV7-2 CASSYGTLEQYF
TRBJ1-1 TRBV5-6 CASRKDWGGGVAFF
TRBJ1-2 TRBV19 CASSPGLLYGYTF
TRBJ2-2 TRBV5-1 CASSLVTDTGELFF
TRBJ2-1 TRBV6-4 CASSDSAGGPGNEQFF
TRBJ2-3 TRBV11-1 CASSYTGTSGGRTDTQYF
TRBJ1-4 TRBV5-6 CASSLTGVSNEKLFF
TRBJ2-2 TRBV19 CASSLPTRGNTGELFF
TRBJ1-6 TRBV18 CASSGQSSYNSPLHF
TRBJ2-7 TRBV5-4 CASSLGGTGGRYEQYF
TRBJ2-1 TRBV5-1 CASSGDYSSYNEQFF
TRBJ2-2 TRBV6-5 CASSYSAATNTGELFF
TRBJ2-3 TRBV10-3 CAITKDRASTDTQYF
TRBJ1-2 TRBV5-1 CASSLEGRTGEGYTF
TRBJ2-1 TRBV7-3 CASSLVGALYNEQFF
TRBJ2-1 TRBV7-2 CASSLVGGSSYNEQFF
TRBJ1-5 TRBV19 CASSPFGTGTVNSNQPQHF
TRBJ1-1 TRBV27 CASSPGQGRVNTEAFF
TRBJ1-6 TRBV2 CASSDRGSSYNSPLHF
TRBJ2-1 TRBV6-1 CASLRQGPYNEQFF
TRBJ1-1 TRBV9 CASSVQGNTEAFF